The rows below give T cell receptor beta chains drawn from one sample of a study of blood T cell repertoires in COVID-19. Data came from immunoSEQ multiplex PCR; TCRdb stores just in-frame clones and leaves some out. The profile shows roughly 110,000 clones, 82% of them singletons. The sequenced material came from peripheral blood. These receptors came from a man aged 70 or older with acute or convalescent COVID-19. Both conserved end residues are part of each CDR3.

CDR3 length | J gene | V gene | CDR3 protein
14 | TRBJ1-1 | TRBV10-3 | CAIGANSLNTEAFF
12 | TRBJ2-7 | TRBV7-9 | CASSKSSYEQYF
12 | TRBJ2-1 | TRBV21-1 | CASTDFRNEQFF
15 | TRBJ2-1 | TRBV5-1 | CASSLDSSSYNEQFF
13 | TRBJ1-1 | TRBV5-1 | CASSGTGRTEAFF
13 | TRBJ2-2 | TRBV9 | CASSVGSPGELFF
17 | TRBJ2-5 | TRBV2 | CASTPTPGLVLRETQYF
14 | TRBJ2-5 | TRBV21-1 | CASKPSEGQETQYF
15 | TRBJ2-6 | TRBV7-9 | CASSRASSGANVLTF
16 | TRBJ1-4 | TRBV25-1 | CASGRNQGLSNEKLFF
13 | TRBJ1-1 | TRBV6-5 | CASSLTGRTEAFF